These T cell receptor beta chains were read from a single sample in a study of blood T cell repertoires in COVID-19. Generated by immunoSEQ multiplex PCR, the TCRdb table keeps only in-frame clones and is missing some. Found here are approximately 150,000 clones, about 88% of them singletons; the top ten hold about 2.6%. Sample: peripheral blood. These receptors were collected from a woman aged 80 or over with COVID-19, enrolled during active disease. Each CDR3 is given with its conserved first and last residue. A D gene is named only where the DNA matches it firmly. Clone size is given for some rows only: seen once, a few or many times, or a class if the clone is expanded.

>TRBD2|TRBV7-2|NA|TRBJ2-1
TGTGCCAGCAGCTTACGCGGGAGAACTGGCAATGAGCAGTTCTTC
CASSLRGRTGNEQFF
>NA|TRBV9|NA|TRBJ2-7
TGTGCCAGCAGCGTAGAGTCAGGGCGAGTAGGCGAGCAGTACTTC
CASSVESGRVGEQYF
>NA|TRBV27|NA|TRBJ1-1
TGTGCCAGCAGGCCAATAGAGGGCCGGAACACTGAAGCTTTCTTT
CASRPIEGRNTEAFF
>NA|TRBV25-1|NA|TRBJ2-7
TGTGCCAGCGGGACAGCGGGAGTACCTGGGGAGCAGTACTTC
CASGTAGVPGEQYF
>TRBD1|TRBV5-1|NA|TRBJ2-5
TGCGCCAGCAGCTCAAGGGGGCTAGCCCAAGAGACCCAGTACTTC
CASSSRGLAQETQYF
>NA|TRBV3-1/TRBV3-2|NA|TRBJ2-7
TGTGCCAGCAGCCGGGGAGGAGCGGCCTACGAGCAGTACTTC
CASSRGGAAYEQYF
>TRBD1|TRBV6-5|once|TRBJ1-6
TGTGCCAGTGGACAGGAAGCCAATTCACCCCTCCACTTT
CASGQEANSPLHF
>TRBD1|TRBV27|NA|TRBJ1-3
TGTGCCAGCAGGTGGGGGTCCACAGGGGCCCCCTCTGGAAACACCATATATTTT
CASRWGSTGAPSGNTIYF
>TRBD2|TRBV3-1/TRBV3-2|NA|TRBJ2-1
TGTGCCAGCAGAGAAACCGGGGAGGGGAACAATGAGCAGTTCTTC
CASRETGEGNNEQFF
>TRBD1|TRBV11-2|NA|TRBJ1-2
TGTGCCAGCAGCTTAACCGGGACAGGAACCTATGGCTACACCTTC
CASSLTGTGTYGYTF
>NA|TRBV28|NA|TRBJ2-3
TGTGCCAGCAACCCGAGCCATAGCACAGATACGCAGTATTTT
CASNPSHSTDTQYF
>NA|TRBV7-2|NA|TRBJ1-1
TGTGCCAGCAGCTTAGGCGCGGGCTCAGCTTTCTTT
CASSLGAGSAFF
>NA|TRBV2|once|TRBJ2-3
TGTGCCAGCAGTGAAGGGGTGACAAGGAGCACAGATACGCAGTATTTT
CASSEGVTRSTDTQYF
>TRBD1|TRBV19|NA|TRBJ1-5
TGTGCCAGTAGCGTCAGGACAGGACGTAGCAATCAGCCCCAGCATTTT
CASSVRTGRSNQPQHF
>NA|TRBV19|NA|TRBJ1-5
TGTGCCAGTAGTACGAGGGGGGGTAGCAATCAGCCCCAGCATTTT
CASSTRGGSNQPQHF
>TRBD2|TRBV4-3|NA|TRBJ2-3
TGCGCCAGCAGCCAAGACTTAGCGGGAGGGACAGATACGCAGTATTTT
CASSQDLAGGTDTQYF
>TRBD1|TRBV5-5|NA|TRBJ2-5
TGTGCCAGCAGCTTGCAGGGGGTGGCCCAAGAGACCCAGTACTTC
CASSLQGVAQETQYF
>NA|TRBV6-2/TRBV6-3|NA|TRBJ1-6
TGTGCCAGCAGCTATTTGAGTAACGATTCACCCCTCCACTTT
CASSYLSNDSPLHF
>TRBD2|TRBV29-1|few|TRBJ2-7
TGCAGCGTTGTTACGGACGGGAGGCACTCCTACGAGCAGTACTTC
CSVVTDGRHSYEQYF
>NA|TRBV6-6|NA|TRBJ2-5
TGTGCCAGCAGTTCTCAAGAGACCCAGTACTTC
CASSSQETQYF
>TRBD1|TRBV5-1|NA|TRBJ1-4
TGCGCCAGCAGCTCCTCCTCACAGGGGGGGATCAGAAAACTGTTTTTT
CASSSSSQGGIRKLFF
>NA|TRBV6-5|NA|TRBJ2-1
TGTGCCAGCAGTTACCCTGCGGGACCTACATCGGAGCAGTTCTTC
CASSYPAGPTSEQFF
>TRBD1|TRBV27|NA|TRBJ1-1
TGTGCCAGCAGTTTACGACAGGGTTGGAACACTGAAGCTTTCTTT
CASSLRQGWNTEAFF
>TRBD1|TRBV5-1|NA|TRBJ2-7
TGCGCCAGCAGCTTGAGGGACAGGTTGACCGAGCAGTACTTC
CASSLRDRLTEQYF
>TRBD2|TRBV7-3|NA|TRBJ2-1
TGTGCCAGCAGCTTGGGACTAGCGGGAGAGTACAATGAGCAGTTCTTC
CASSLGLAGEYNEQFF
>NA|TRBV5-1|NA|TRBJ1-4
TGCGCCAGCAGCTTCGGAGGGATTTCCAATGAAAAACTGTTTTTT
CASSFGGISNEKLFF
>TRBD1|TRBV7-9|NA|TRBJ2-2
TGTGCCAGCAGCTTGGGGACAGGGTTAATATTCCCCGGGGAGCTGTTTTTT
CASSLGTGLIFPGELFF
>TRBD1|TRBV27|NA|TRBJ1-2
TGTGCCAGCAGTTTAGCAGGGGGCTATGGCTACACCTTC
CASSLAGGYGYTF
>NA|TRBV3-1/TRBV3-2|NA|TRBJ2-5
TGTGCCAGCAGCCAAGAAGCGACCCAGTACTTC
CASSQEATQYF
>TRBD2|TRBV29-1|NA|TRBJ2-1
TGCAGCGTTGAAGACGCCGGGACTAGGGCTTACAATGAGCAGTTCTTC
CSVEDAGTRAYNEQFF
>NA|TRBV27|NA|TRBJ1-5
TGTGCCAGCACGCACGGAGCTAATCAGCCCCAGCATTTT
CASTHGANQPQHF
>NA|TRBV28|NA|TRBJ1-6
TGTGCCAGCAGTCCCATGGGCGGGGGTTCACCCCTCCACTTT
CASSPMGGGSPLHF
>TRBD1|TRBV11-2|NA|TRBJ2-6
TGTGCCAGCAGCTCTCTAAAATCCACAGGGGTTGGGGCCAACGTCCTGACTTTC
CASSSLKSTGVGANVLTF
>NA|TRBV6-6|NA|TRBJ2-5
TGTGCCAGCAGCTTCCCAGGCAGGGATCAGACCCAGTACTTC
CASSFPGRDQTQYF
>NA|TRBV5-6|NA|TRBJ2-7
TGTGCCAGCAGCTTGGATGGGAGATCCTACGAGCAGTACTTC
CASSLDGRSYEQYF
>TRBD1|TRBV7-2|NA|TRBJ2-4
TGTGCCAGCAGCTTAGACCCGGGACAGGGAATAGCCAAAAACATTCAGTACTTC
CASSLDPGQGIAKNIQYF
>TRBD1|TRBV9|NA|TRBJ1-4
TGTGCCAGCAGCGACGTAATCTCGGAGGGACAGGGAAAACTGTTTTTT
CASSDVISEGQGKLFF
>TRBD1|TRBV11-1|NA|TRBJ1-3
TGTGCCAGCAGCTCCGACAGGGGCTATGGAAACACCATATATTTT
CASSSDRGYGNTIYF
>TRBD1|TRBV4-2|few|TRBJ1-2
TGTGCCAGCAGCCAATCGCGCGGGACAGGCGGCTACACCTTC
CASSQSRGTGGYTF
>TRBD2|TRBV7-3|few|TRBJ2-2
TGTGCCAGCAGCTTAACGTTGGCTAGCGGGAAGTCCGGGGAGCTGTTTTTT
CASSLTLASGKSGELFF
>TRBD1|TRBV12-3/TRBV12-4|NA|TRBJ1-2
TGTGCCAGCAGTCGTACAGGGGGGCATGGCTACACCTTC
CASSRTGGHGYTF
>TRBD1|TRBV19|NA|TRBJ1-2
TGTGCCAGTAGACAGGGGTCGATCTATGGCTACACCTTC
CASRQGSIYGYTF